This T cell receptor beta chain was recovered during a study of cytomegalovirus exposure and HLA in healthy donors (dated 2017 in TCRdb). The study in broad terms: An earlier analysis of 587 of the donors reported about 250 Gb of sequence data and 117 million unique TCR beta sequences from some 180 million T cells. Using immunosequencing, the study profiled T cell repertoires from around 680 subjects and related those repertoires to cytomegalovirus serostatus. Donor age, sex, ethnicity and CMV serostatus were compiled alongside the repertoire data. The later analysis used no new phenotypic data to find candidate immune exposures, relying instead on TCR beta sequences and their occurrence across donors. Every repertoire in the discovery cohort had been generated on one and the same sequencing platform. High-throughput TCR immunosequencing, statistical association of individual TCRs with disease status, and machine learning were combined to predict cytomegalovirus infection status. Among about 360 genotyped donors of the cohort, an average of 235,054 unique TCR beta nucleotide sequences were sequenced per donor, roughly a sixth of them non-productive. An early release covering some 640 HLA-typed donors comprised 250 to 350 gigabases of sequencing data and roughly 85 million unique TCR sequences. A separate validation cohort of over a hundred different subjects was used in addition to the approximately 610-subject first cohort. Four to six DR-DQ haplotypes were handled as single units for association and clustering, since linkage in the cohort was strong. The number of typed donors differed by locus: roughly 629-640 for A, B, C, DRB1 and DQB1; some 500 for DQA1; fewer than 610 for DPA1; and around 490 for DPB1. A later analysis re-analyzed previously published TCR beta repertoires from hundreds of donors and added high-resolution HLA genotyping to study TCR occurrence patterns. A later genetic analysis took genome-wide SNP genotypes for about 55% of the 666 donors and used that subset as a discovery cohort. The genetic ancestry cluster associated with self-reported Caucasian donors included about four fifths of the roughly 390 genotyped donors. HLA typing included class I and class II loci at four-digit resolution. In an earlier analysis of roughly 600 of the donors, high-throughput TCR beta sequencing was used to judge whether each TCR beta V gene segment behaved as functional or pseudogenic. The study aimed to test whether signatures of past pathogen exposure could be identified by cataloging public T cell receptors.

The CDR3 spans 17 residues, from the cysteine through the phenylalanine. Only the CDR3 DNA is retained, 51 bases long and in frame from the first base. Taken from the germline V gene, the CDR1 and CDR2 loops are SNHLY and FYNNEI. Germline trimming: 5 bases from V, 0 bases from J; junction bases outside gene matches: 8. The receptor library was made with the immunoSEQ multiplex PCR assay. A mixture of 60 forward primers for TCR Vbeta segments and 13 reverse primers for TCR Jbeta segments was used in the multiplex PCR. A multiplex PCR assay on genomic DNA amplified the CDR3 region of rearranged TCR beta genes. The amplified TCR beta libraries were sequenced on the Illumina HiSeq System as 87-base-pair reads. On the study's bioinformatics: A later analysis counted about 80 million unique TCR beta chains across the 640 or so repertoires, and approximately 11 million of these chains were shared by at least two donors. A nearest-neighbor algorithm error-corrected the raw reads and collapsed the reads into unique sequences, merging closely related sequences to remove PCR and sequencing errors. CDR3 sequences were aligned to IMGT reference sequences to assign V, D and J gene segments. For a sequence to be retained, a match of at least six nucleotides to both a V gene segment and a J gene segment was required. A rearrangement was called productive if the CDR3 had no stop codons and remained in frame with V and J, and every other rearrangement was called non-productive. Following IMGT convention, CDR3 was defined as the stretch from the second conserved V-encoded cysteine to the conserved J-encoded phenylalanine. Sequences without an unambiguous match to a single V gene segment were excluded from the earlier analysis of 587 of the donors. In an earlier analysis of about 590 of the donors, a V segment was called functional when productive rearrangements were above 56.7%, and segregating when the standard deviation between donors exceeded 5%. A statistical classification framework was built to diagnose cytomegalovirus status from the catalog of TCR beta chain sequences. In a later analysis, V and J genes were assigned by comparing TCR nucleotide sequences against IMGT/GENE-DB human TR gene sequences. Using the TCRdist pipeline, a later analysis assigned CDR3 sequences along with most-parsimonious VDJ recombination scenarios. In a later analysis, every TCR beta chain was defined by the combination of its CDR3 amino acid sequence and its V-gene family, and reads without a unique V-gene family were dropped. As a way to deal with suspected cross-contamination and a sequencing artifact, a later analysis dropped hundreds of nucleotide sequences that were highly shared and had low generation probability. In a later analysis, a clonal expansion index for each public chain was calculated from normalized within-repertoire ranks of inferred template counts. Generation probabilities in a later analysis came from a VDJ recombination model fitted to out-of-frame rearrangements, and those results were checked against IGoR. In a later analysis, TCR-TCR, TCR-HLA and TCR-CMV co-occurrence was scored with hypergeometric tests, and a repertoire-size bias correction was applied to TCR pairs. A later analysis estimated false discovery rates by permuting HLA or CMV assignments 20 times. In a later analysis, co-occurring TCRs were grouped using DBSCAN, with TCRdist sequence similarity added in when clustering inside HLA-allele-positive subsets. Co-occurrence clustering excluded repertoires with fewer than 30,000 or more than 120,000 public chains, plus five with anomalous nucleotide sharing. The table comes from immuneACCESS by way of TCRdb, which keeps in-frame sequences with V and J called. Part of the clones is missing from these tables; in studies checked, under half for an unresolved V gene and the rest for unknown reasons. Clone size and V and J calls were adopted from that table, with D and trimming inferred from the DNA. The sample's table lists a count of roughly 190,000 clones. 0.75% to 0.85% of the sample is in the top ten clones.

Concerning this clone itself: This receptor's antigen is unknown.

In total, roughly 670 healthy bone marrow donors made up the cohort. All cohort members were sampled while nominally healthy, although unrecorded immune exposures were likely present. The donor tested CMV seropositive, placing the donor among the 290 or so seropositive members of the cohort. Every donor gave a peripheral blood sample, and the peripheral blood mononuclear cells from that sample were used for TCR beta sequencing. Genomic DNA extraction from the blood cell samples was performed with the Qiagen DNeasy Blood Extraction Kit. On the study overall, not on this receptor specifically: Most TCR sequences were observed very rarely across donors, whereas some public TCRs were present in many individuals. In a later analysis, several top co-occurrence clusters were reported to appear linked to parvovirus B19, influenza, CMV and Epstein-Barr virus. A group of highly shared sequence variants was considered likely to be a technical artifact of the sequencing pipeline. Linkage disequilibrium might explain the correlated functional status among segregating V segments, but an unknown experimental factor could not be ruled out. A later analysis associated 17,000 or so TCR beta sequences with specific HLA alleles at a false discovery rate of 0.05. Assigning TCR associations to individual alleles was difficult when HLA alleles, especially DR and DQ, strongly co-occurred. The study gave a list of some 150 TCR beta chains associated with cytomegalovirus. In a later genetic analysis, fewer N-insertions in productive TCRs were reported among donors in an Asian-associated ancestry cluster than the roughly 640-donor mean. Presence/absence analyses assumed roughly uniform sequencing depth across donors, an assumption that may not hold. A later analysis found that HLA-associated TCR beta chains were more clonally expanded and had lower generation probabilities than equally common non-associated chains. The authors suggested that the approach could potentially be extended to other disease states and immunological phenotypes. A further reported finding was that TCR beta sequences accurately predicted the HLA-A and HLA-B alleles for most subjects in the first cohort. Only TCR beta chains were sequenced in this cohort, and the absence of alpha or paired-chain data limited detectable features. The 87-base-pair reads could not distinguish some IMGT-functional V segments, including TRBV6-2 and TRBV6-3, so those segments were excluded. Because HLA typing was unavailable for some donors at each locus, only the typed subset was used in association tests. An earlier analysis of 450 to 750 of the donors showed that most TCR beta V segments appeared in productive rearrangements either about 87% or about 30% of the time, which broadly matched IMGT annotations. In a later analysis, TCR association rates were found to vary across HLA loci, with the most associated TCRs seen for DRB1 alleles and the fewest for HLA-C alleles. The classifier was reported to diagnose cytomegalovirus status with high specificity and sensitivity in both the original and validation cohorts. A later analysis found that most CMV-associated TCR beta chains appeared HLA-restricted, with HLA associations seemingly driven largely by CMV exposure. A later genetic analysis associated a missense DCLRE1C variant with V-gene and J-gene trimming of TCR beta chains, and an independent cohort replicated the association. About 15 rarely observed V segments, including chromosome 9 orphons, were excluded from the earlier analysis of about 600 of the donors because counts were too low. A few of the identified cytomegalovirus-associated TCR beta chains were confirmed in vitro to be specific for cytomegalovirus antigens. CMV serostatus was the only immune exposure information available for the cohort.

The sequence was collected from a woman aged 18-29 years in good health and CMV-seropositive. The sequenced material came from PBMCs. The sequence links TRBV2 to TRBJ2-1; 9 central nucleotides agree with TRBD1. The CDR3 region reads CASSLDRGLSSYNEQFF. The base sequence is TGTGCCAGCAGTTTGGACAGGGGCCTTAGCTCCTACAATGAGCAGTTCTTC.